Sequencing of this T cell receptor beta chain was carried out in a study of blood T cell repertoires in COVID-19. The overall study: Donors in the United States, Italy and Spain gave samples during acute or convalescent COVID-19.

Trimming took 3 bases from V and 0 from J; bases not matched to a gene: 12. The CDR3 has 17 amino acids. CDR1 is SGHNT and CDR2 is YYREEE in the germline V gene (reference sequence). Libraries were prepared by immunoSEQ multiplex PCR; TCRdb keeps only in-frame clonotypes and omits some of them. Among around 160,000 clones listed, about four fifths were seen once. Specimen: peripheral blood. The receptor was isolated from a man aged 55 to 70 with active or convalescent COVID-19. The chain has TRBV5-4 and TRBJ2-7; 7 bases are a match to TRBD1. The chain's CDR3 is CASSYALRGGFSYEQYF. The CDR3, as DNA: TGTGCCAGCAGCTACGCCTTAAGAGGGGGCTTCTCCTACGAGCAGTACTTC.